The 29 T cell receptor beta chains below come from one sample, sequenced in a study of a mutant IDH1 vaccine in newly diagnosed glioma. The time point was: baseline, week 1 (first vaccination visit). Treatment meaning: pre-vaccination baseline after standard-of-care therapy. Assay: immunoSEQ multiplex PCR; the TCRdb copy retains only in-frame clones and omits some. Of about 59,000 clones listed, 80% to 95% are singletons. This specimen was PBMCs, taken from a glioma patient treated with radiotherapy, temozolomide or both. The receptors derive from a man over 45 with glioma.

This chain connects TRBV6-5 to TRBJ1-2; D is unresolved. Germline values: CDR1 MNHEY, CDR2 SVGAGI. The CDR3 runs 12 residues. The V gene lost 2 bases and the J gene lost 7 bases, with 8 bases spanning the gap. CDR3 in DNA: TGTGCCAGCAGTTACAGGCGGGGTGGCTACACCTTC. It specifies CASSYRRGGYTF.

The J gene is TRBJ2-1, the V gene TRBV27; 11 bases map to TRBD2. The germline CDR1 and CDR2 sequences are MNHEY and SMNVEV (reference sequence). The CDR3 has 15 amino acids. V lost 6 bases, J lost 3 bases, and 4 bases stayed unmatched. The CDR3 loop reads CASSPGLAVYNEQFF. CDR3 in DNA: TGTGCCAGCAGCCCGGGACTAGCGGTCTACAATGAGCAGTTCTTC.

The rearrangement links TRBV6-4 to TRBJ1-2; D is unclear. The germline CDR1 and CDR2 sequences are MRHNA and SNTAGT. The germline V and J ends were trimmed by 4 bases and 4 bases, with 13 bases remaining between them. The CDR3 loop spans 14 amino acids. CDR3 in DNA: TGTGCCAGCAGTGTAACAGATGGCGGCTATGGCTACACCTTC. It specifies CASSVTDGGYGYTF.

This clone came up a few times. The gene calls are TRBV19 and TRBJ2-7, with 8 bases lining up with TRBD1. Germline V gene lookup returns CDR1 LNHDA and CDR2 SQIVND (reference sequence). The V gene end was trimmed by 3 bases and the J gene end by 3 bases; junction bases not matched to a gene: 7. The CDR3 covers 15 residues. DNA of the CDR3: TGTGCCAGTAGTATTGGACAGGGAAACGGCTACGAGCAGTACTTC. Translating gives CASSIGQGNGYEQYF. Together with reference TRBV19 and TRBJ2-7, the CDR3 gives the full variable domain: DGGITQSPKYLFRKEGQNVTLSCEQNLNHDAMYWYRQDPGQGLRLIYYSQIVNDFQKGDIAEGYSVSREKKESFPLTVTSAQKNPTAFYLCASSIGQGNGYEQYFGPGTRLTVT.

The chain joins TRBV7-2 to TRBJ1-4, with 10 positions matching TRBD1. The germline gives CDR1 SGHTA, CDR2 FQGNSA. The V and J ends lost 1 base and 7 bases, in that order; junction bases with no gene match: 3. This CDR3 has 15 residues. For the CDR3, the DNA is TGTGCCAGCAGCTTAGTGGGGACAGGGGTTGAAAAACTGTTTTTT. Translated: CASSLVGTGVEKLFF.

The DNA for the CDR3 is TGCAGCGTCGGACCTGGGACAGGGGGGCGCAATACGCAGTATTTT. Amino acid sequence: CSVGPGTGGRNTQYF. The rearrangement uses TRBV29-1 and TRBJ2-3; 11 bases map to TRBD1. The CDR3 runs to 15 residues. The V gene's germline CDR1 is SQVTM and CDR2 ANQGSEA. Trimming cost V 6 bases and J 7 bases; bases outside gene matches: 12.

The chain has TRBV5-6 and TRBJ2-3; D might be TRBD1 (5 bases). V lost 4 bases to trimming and J lost 8 bases, with 11 bases between them. The CDR3 contains 12 residues. Per the germline V gene, CDR1 is SGHDT and CDR2 is YYEEEE. The CDR3 sequence is CASSPLQGTQYF. As DNA, the CDR3 is TGTGCCAGCAGCCCACTCCAGGGTACGCAGTATTTT.

V and J are TRBV6-6 and TRBJ2-3, with TRBD2 matching 8 bases. J lost 6 bases, V lost 2 bases, and 7 bases had no gene match. The CDR3 contains 15 residues. The germline CDR1 and CDR2 sequences are MNHNY and SVGAGI (reference sequence). The CDR3: CASSYIGTSADTQYF. For the CDR3, the DNA is TGTGCCAGCAGTTACATCGGGACTAGTGCGGATACGCAGTATTTT.

The chain is built from TRBV5-1 and TRBJ2-1; 10 bases agree with TRBD2. This CDR3 has 16 amino acids. V lost 4 bases to trimming and J lost 4 bases; unmatched junction nucleotides: 8. The germline V gene encodes CDR1 SGHRS and CDR2 YFSETQ. The CDR3 DNA sequence: TGCGCCAGCAGCGCCCGGGAGCGGGGGGGTTACAATGAGCAGTTCTTC. This sequence encodes CASSARERGGYNEQFF.

The chain combines TRBV7-8 with TRBJ1-2, with D uncertain. The germline CDR1 and CDR2 sequences are SGHVS and FQNEAQ. The CDR3 is made up of 16 amino acids. V shed 1 base and J shed 8 bases, with 20 bases lying between them. CDR3 loop: CASSLGFLGGYTGYTF. The CDR3 bases are TGTGCCAGCAGCTTAGGTTTCTTGGGAGGGTATACCGGCTACACCTTC.

This clone is a singleton in its sample. This chain uses TRBV5-6 with TRBJ1-6; 10 positions match TRBD1. Per germline, CDR1 SGHDT and CDR2 YYEEEE. Germline trimming cut 0 bases from V and 10 bases from J; bases unmatched to any gene: 4. The CDR3 contains 15 residues. The CDR3 loop is CASSLGTGGHSPLHF. The CDR3 nucleotides are TGTGCCAGCAGCTTGGGGACAGGGGGTCACTCACCCCTCCACTTT.

The CDR3 DNA is TGTGCCAGCAGCCAAGATAGTTATACGCCGAAACTGTTTTTT. Translation: CASSQDSYTPKLFF. The chain employs TRBV4-2 and TRBJ1-4; D gene ambiguous. This CDR3 is 14 amino acids long. The V gene's germline CDR1 is LGHNA and CDR2 YNFKEQ. Between the trimmed V and J ends, which lost 0 bases and 11 bases, there was a span of 13 bases.

The sample holds one count of this clone. This rearrangement joins TRBV2 to TRBJ2-3; 7 bases are a match to TRBD2. Germline-derived CDR1 and CDR2 are SNHLY and FYNNEI. The CDR3 is made up of 14 amino acids. V trimming: 1 base; J trimming: 8 bases; junction bases outside the gene matches: 6. CDR3 in DNA: TGTGCCAGCAGTGAAGGGAGCGGGGCGGTTACGCAGTATTTT. This gives the protein CASSEGSGAVTQYF.

This rearrangement joins TRBV7-3 to TRBJ2-7, with unresolved D. This CDR3 has 15 amino acids. V was clipped by 5 bases and J by 2 bases, with 16 bases between them. Germline CDR1 SGHTA, CDR2 FQGTGA. The CDR3: CASSPKPTITYEQYF. The CDR3 DNA follows: TGTGCCAGCAGCCCCAAACCTACGATTACCTACGAGCAGTACTTC.

The chain has TRBV6-5 and TRBJ1-3, with D unresolved. V was cut by 6 bases and J by 0 bases, with 9 bases left in between. Per the germline V gene, CDR1 is MNHEY and CDR2 is SVGAGI. The CDR3 consists of 14 residues. CDR3 region: CASSSGSSGNTIYF. CDR3 in DNA: TGTGCCAGCAGCTCGGGGTCCTCTGGAAACACCATATATTTT.

The chain couples TRBV13 to TRBJ1-6; D is ambiguous. From germline, CDR1 is PRHDT and CDR2 FYEKMQ (reference sequence). The ends were cut back, 0 bases at V and 13 bases at J, with 7 bases in the middle. The CDR3 spans 12 residues. The CDR3 sequence: CASSLGRLPLHF. The CDR3 nucleotides are TGTGCCAGCAGCTTAGGTCGTCTCCCCCTCCACTTT. Full variable domain (outside the CDR3, taken from reference TRBV13 and TRBJ1-6): AAGVIQSPRHLIKEKRETATLKCYPIPRHDTVYWYQQGPGQDPQFLISFYEKMQSDKGSIPDRFSAQQFSDYHSELNMSSLELGDSALYFCASSLGRLPLHFGNGTRLTVT.

V is TRBV6-1 and J is TRBJ1-2, with TRBD1 as a possible D gene (5 bases). With 3 bases removed from V and 3 bases from J, the gap between germline ends came to 17 bases. Germline-derived CDR1 and CDR2 are MNHNS and SASEGT. CDR3 length equals 16 residues. In DNA form, the CDR3 reads TGTGCCAGCAGTGAGCCAGACCAGGGTGTGGACTATGGCTACACCTTC. Its protein is CASSEPDQGVDYGYTF.

The chain employs TRBV9 and TRBJ2-7; possible D gene TRBD1, 6 bases. The CDR3 runs to 13 residues. V was shortened by 4 bases and J by 3 bases, with 11 bases between the two germline ends. Germline V gene data show CDR1 as SGDLS and CDR2 as YYNGEE. CDR3 sequence: CASSTGLNYEQYF. DNA of the CDR3: TGTGCCAGCAGCACAGGGCTAAACTACGAGCAGTACTTC.

The chain carries TRBV7-9 and TRBJ2-1, with D possibly TRBD1 on 5 matching bases. The CDR3 sequence is 16 residues long. V lost 5 bases, J lost 2 bases, and 16 bases lay in between. Germline-derived CDR1 and CDR2 are SEHNR and FQNEAQ (reference sequence). In DNA, the CDR3 is TGTGCCAGCAGCCTCCTCGCCACAGGCACCTACAATGAGCAGTTCTTC. It translates to CASSLLATGTYNEQFF.

The genes are TRBV12-1 and TRBJ2-5; the table's D call TRBD2 went unverified against the DNA. TRBV12-1 is reported as a pseudogene. The CDR3 sequence is 15 residues long. DNA for the CDR3: TGTGCCAGCAGCGGCTTGCGGGGGGCGTCGGAGACCCAGTACTTC. It yields the protein CASSGLRGASETQYF.

The chain carries TRBV9 and TRBJ1-1; 7 bases map to TRBD1. Germline trimming cut 4 bases from V and 1 base from J; bases unmatched to any gene: 7. CDR3 length: 15 amino acids. Looked up from germline, CDR1 is SGDLS and CDR2 is YYNGEE. This CDR3 is CASSFTGTENTEAFF. CDR3 DNA sequence: TGTGCCAGCAGCTTCACCGGGACAGAGAACACTGAAGCTTTCTTT.

The chain is built from TRBV27 and TRBJ2-7; no firm D call. CDR1 and CDR2 (germline): MNHEY, SMNVEV (reference sequence). The ends were cut back, 4 bases at V and 3 bases at J, with 19 bases in the middle. The CDR3 covers 16 residues. The CDR3: CASSSPRIGRLYEQYF. Written as DNA, the CDR3 is TGTGCCAGCAGTTCCCCCCGCATTGGTAGACTCTACGAGCAGTACTTC.

The chain has TRBV19 and TRBJ1-6; maybe TRBD1 (6 bases). Trimming took 3 bases from V and 0 from J, leaving 15 bases between them. CDR1 LNHDA and CDR2 SQIVND come from the germline V gene (reference sequence). CDR3 size: 18 residues. CDR3 sequence reads: CASSIYGGERSYNSPLHF. CDR3 coding DNA: TGTGCCAGTAGTATTTATGGGGGCGAGCGCTCCTATAATTCACCCCTCCACTTT.

This clone showed up just a few times. The V gene is TRBV4-1, the J gene TRBJ2-6; D uncertain. The V end was cut by 0 bases, the J end by 0 bases, with 3 bases between. CDR1 is MGHRA and CDR2 is YSYEKL in the germline V gene. This CDR3 region has 15 residues. CDR3 in DNA: TGCGCCAGCAGCCAAGAGATCTCTGGGGCCAACGTCCTGACTTTC. Protein product: CASSQEISGANVLTF.

V usage is TRBV15 and J usage is TRBJ2-2; 7 nucleotides align to TRBD1. The CDR3 spans 15 residues. J lost 6 bases, V lost 3 bases, and 7 bases had no gene match. Germline assignment: CDR1 LNHNV and CDR2 YYDKDF (reference sequence). This chain's CDR3 is CATSRDGTDPGELFF. In nucleotides, the CDR3 is TGTGCCACCAGCAGGGACGGGACAGATCCCGGGGAGCTGTTTTTT.

The V gene is TRBV9, the J gene TRBJ2-7; perhaps TRBD1 as D (5 bases). V was clipped by 3 bases and J by 4 bases, with 11 bases between them. CDR1 SGDLS and CDR2 YYNGEE come from the germline V gene. This CDR3 has 13 amino acids. The CDR3 DNA is TGTGCCAGCAGCGAGACTGCAGGGTACGAGCAGTACTTC. Amino acids: CASSETAGYEQYF.

The V call is TRBV28, the J call TRBJ2-7; the match to TRBD1 covers 9 bases. V was pared by 7 bases and J by 4 bases, with 8 bases of the junction left unmatched. Germline V gene data show CDR1 as MDHEN and CDR2 as SYDVKM. The CDR3 is 14 amino acids. The CDR3 DNA reads TGTGCCAGCACCCCACAGGGGGCGCGATACGAGCAGTACTTC. Its protein is CASTPQGARYEQYF.

The V gene is TRBV2, the J gene TRBJ2-3; D not resolved. The germline V gene has CDR1 SNHLY and CDR2 FYNNEI. The CDR3 runs to 13 residues. Trimming removed 8 bases from V and 3 bases from J, with 12 bases in between. CDR3 nucleotides: TGTGCCAGCGTCGATGGCCGGACAGATACGCAGTATTTT. Its translation: CASVDGRTDTQYF.

The chain joins TRBV6-5 to TRBJ1-6; D remains unclear. The CDR3 runs to 12 residues. The V end was cut by 7 bases, the J end by 7 bases, with 8 bases between. Germline lookup yields CDR1 MNHEY and CDR2 SVGAGI. This chain's CDR3 is CASINENSPLHF. DNA for the CDR3: TGTGCCAGCATAAATGAAAATTCACCCCTCCACTTT.